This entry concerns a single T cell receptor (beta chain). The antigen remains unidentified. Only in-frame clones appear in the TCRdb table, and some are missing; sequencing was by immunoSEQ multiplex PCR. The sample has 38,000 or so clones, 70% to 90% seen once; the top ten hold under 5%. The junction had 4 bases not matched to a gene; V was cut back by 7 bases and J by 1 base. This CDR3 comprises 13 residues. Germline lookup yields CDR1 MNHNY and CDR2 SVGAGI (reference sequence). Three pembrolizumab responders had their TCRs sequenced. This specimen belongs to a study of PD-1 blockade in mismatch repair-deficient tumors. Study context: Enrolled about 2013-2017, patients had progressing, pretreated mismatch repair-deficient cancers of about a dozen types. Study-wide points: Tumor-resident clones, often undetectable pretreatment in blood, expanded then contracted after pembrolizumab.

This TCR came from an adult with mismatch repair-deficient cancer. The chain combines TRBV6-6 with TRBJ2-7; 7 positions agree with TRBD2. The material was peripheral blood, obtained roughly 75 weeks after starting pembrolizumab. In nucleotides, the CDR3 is TGTGCCAGCAATGGAGCGGGATCCTACGAGCAGTACTTC. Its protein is CASNGAGSYEQYF.